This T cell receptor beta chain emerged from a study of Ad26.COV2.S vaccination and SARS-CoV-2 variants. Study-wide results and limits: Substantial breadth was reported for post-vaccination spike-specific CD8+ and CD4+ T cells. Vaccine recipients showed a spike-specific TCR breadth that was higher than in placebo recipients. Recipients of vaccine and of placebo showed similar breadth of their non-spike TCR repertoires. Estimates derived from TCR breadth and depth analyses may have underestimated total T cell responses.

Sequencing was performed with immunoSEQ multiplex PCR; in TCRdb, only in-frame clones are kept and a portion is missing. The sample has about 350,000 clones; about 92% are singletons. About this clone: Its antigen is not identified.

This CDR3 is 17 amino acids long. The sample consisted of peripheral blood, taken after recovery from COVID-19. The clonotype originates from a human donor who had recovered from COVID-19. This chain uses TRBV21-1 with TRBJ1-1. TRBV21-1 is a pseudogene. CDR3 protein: CASSLRGTDLMNTEAFF. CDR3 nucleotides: TGTGCCAGCAGCCTCCGCGGGACGGACCTGATGAACACTGAAGCTTTCTTT.